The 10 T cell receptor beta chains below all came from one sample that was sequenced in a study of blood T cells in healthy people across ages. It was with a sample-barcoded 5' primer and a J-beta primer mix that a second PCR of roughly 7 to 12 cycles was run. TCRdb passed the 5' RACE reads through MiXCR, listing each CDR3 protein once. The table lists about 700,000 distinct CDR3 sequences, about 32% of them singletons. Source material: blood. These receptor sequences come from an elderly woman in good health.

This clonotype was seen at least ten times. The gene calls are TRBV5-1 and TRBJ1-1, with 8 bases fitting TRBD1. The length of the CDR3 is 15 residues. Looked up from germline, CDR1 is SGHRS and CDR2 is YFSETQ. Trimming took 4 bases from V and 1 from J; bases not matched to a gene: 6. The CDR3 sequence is CASSRDRTRNTEAFF. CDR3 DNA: TGCGCCAGCAGCCGGGACAGGACGAGGAACACTGAAGCTTTCTTT. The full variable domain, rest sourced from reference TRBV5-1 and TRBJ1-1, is KAGVTQTPRYLIKTRGQQVTLSCSPISGHRSVSWYQQTPGQGLQFLFEYFSETQRNKGNFPGRFSGRQFSNSRSEMNVSTLELGDSALYLCASSRDRTRNTEAFFGQGTRLTVV.

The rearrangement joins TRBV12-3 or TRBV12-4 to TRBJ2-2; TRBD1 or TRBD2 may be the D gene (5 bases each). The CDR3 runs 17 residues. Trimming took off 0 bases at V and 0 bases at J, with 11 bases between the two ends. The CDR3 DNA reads TGTGCCAGCAGTTTAGCGCGAGGGGACCCGAACACCGGGGAGCTGTTTTTT. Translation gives CASSLARGDPNTGELFF.

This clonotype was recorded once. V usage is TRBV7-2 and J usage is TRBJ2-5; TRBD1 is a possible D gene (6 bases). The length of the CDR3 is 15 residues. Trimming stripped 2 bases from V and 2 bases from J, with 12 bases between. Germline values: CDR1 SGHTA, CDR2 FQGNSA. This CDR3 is CASSLSWTAQETQYF. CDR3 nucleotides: TGTGCCAGCAGCTTATCCTGGACAGCTCAAGAGACCCAGTACTTC. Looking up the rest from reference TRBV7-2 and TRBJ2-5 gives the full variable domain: GAGVSQSPSNKVTEKGKDVELRCDPISGHTALYWYRQSLGQGLEFLIYFQGNSAPDKSGLPSDRFSAERTGGSVSTLTIQRTQQEDSAVYLCASSLSWTAQETQYFGPGTRLLVL.

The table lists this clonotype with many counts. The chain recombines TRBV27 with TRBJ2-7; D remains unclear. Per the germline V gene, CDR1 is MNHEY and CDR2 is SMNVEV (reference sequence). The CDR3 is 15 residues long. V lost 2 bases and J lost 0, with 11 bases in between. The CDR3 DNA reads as TGTGCCAGCAGTTTAAGGCCAGGCTTCTCCTACGAGCAGTACTTC. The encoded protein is CASSLRPGFSYEQYF.

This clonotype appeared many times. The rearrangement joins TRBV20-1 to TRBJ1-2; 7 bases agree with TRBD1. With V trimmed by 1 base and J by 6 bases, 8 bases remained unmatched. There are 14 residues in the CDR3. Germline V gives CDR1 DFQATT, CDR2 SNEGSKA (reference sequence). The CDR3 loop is CSARAFDRVDGYTF. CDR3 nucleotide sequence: TGCAGTGCTAGAGCCTTTGACAGGGTGGATGGCTACACCTTC.

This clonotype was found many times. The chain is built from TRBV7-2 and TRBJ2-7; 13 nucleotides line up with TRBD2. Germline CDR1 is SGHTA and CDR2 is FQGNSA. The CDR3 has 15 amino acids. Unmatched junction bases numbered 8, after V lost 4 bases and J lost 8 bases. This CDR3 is CASSSPGLAGYKQYF. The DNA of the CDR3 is TGTGCCAGCAGCTCGCCGGGACTAGCGGGATACAAGCAGTACTTC.

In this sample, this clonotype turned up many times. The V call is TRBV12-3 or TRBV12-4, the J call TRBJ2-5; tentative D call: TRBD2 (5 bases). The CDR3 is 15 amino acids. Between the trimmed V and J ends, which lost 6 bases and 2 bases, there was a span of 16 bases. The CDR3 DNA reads TGTGCCAGCAGCCCCTATGAGACGGGGCAAGAGACCCAGTACTTC. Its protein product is CASSPYETGQETQYF.

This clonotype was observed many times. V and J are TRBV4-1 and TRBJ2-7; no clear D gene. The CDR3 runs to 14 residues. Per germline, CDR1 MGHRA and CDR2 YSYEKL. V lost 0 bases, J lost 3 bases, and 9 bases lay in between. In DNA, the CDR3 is TGCGCCAGCAGCCAAGAGGTGCTGAACTACGAGCAGTACTTC. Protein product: CASSQEVLNYEQYF.

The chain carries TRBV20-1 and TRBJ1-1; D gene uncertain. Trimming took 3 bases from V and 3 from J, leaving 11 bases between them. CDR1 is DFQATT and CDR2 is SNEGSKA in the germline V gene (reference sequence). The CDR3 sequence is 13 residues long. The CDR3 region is CSASKHWDTEAFF. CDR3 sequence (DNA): TGCAGTGCTAGTAAACACTGGGACACTGAAGCTTTCTTT.

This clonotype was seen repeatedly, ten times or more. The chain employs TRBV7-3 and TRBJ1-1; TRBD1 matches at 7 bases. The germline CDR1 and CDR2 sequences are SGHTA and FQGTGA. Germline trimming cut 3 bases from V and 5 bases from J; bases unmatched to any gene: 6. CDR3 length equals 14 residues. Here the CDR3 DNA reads TGTGCCAGCAGCTTGACAGGGAGGGCAACTGAAGCTTTCTTT. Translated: CASSLTGRATEAFF. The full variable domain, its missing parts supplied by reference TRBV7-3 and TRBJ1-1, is GAGVSQTPSNKVTEKGKYVELRCDPISGHTALYWYRQSLGQGPEFLIYFQGTGAADDSGLPNDRFFAVRPEGSVSTLKIQRTERGDSAVYLCASSLTGRATEAFFGQGTRLTVV.